The 22 T cell receptor beta chains below were found in one sample sequenced in a study of blood T cell repertoires in COVID-19. The table came from immunoSEQ multiplex PCR; TCRdb's copy has only in-frame clones and leaves some out. There are roughly 40,000 clones in the sample; approximately 88% occur only once, and approximately 3.3% lies in the top ten. The sample was peripheral blood. The receptors were gathered from a human donor in a cohort sampled during active COVID-19.

The rearrangement uses TRBV19 and TRBJ2-6, with 7 bases fitting TRBD2. The V gene's germline CDR1 is LNHDA and CDR2 SQIVND (reference sequence). V shed 0 bases and J 2 bases; nucleotides not matched to a gene: 1. This CDR3 spans 16 amino acids. CDR3: CASSIDGGAGANVLTF. Here the CDR3 DNA reads TGTGCCAGTAGTATAGATGGGGGGGCTGGGGCCAACGTCCTGACTTTC.

With respect to this clone: This sample also contains other DNA sequences that code for the same CDR3. The V gene is TRBV5-1, the J gene TRBJ2-7, with 9 bases identical to TRBD1. Germline values: CDR1 SGHRS, CDR2 YFSETQ. CDR3 size: 14 residues. After removal of 3 bases from V and 5 bases from J, the junction contained 6 bases not matched to a gene. CDR3 sequence reads: CASSSGTGYNEQYF. CDR3 coding DNA: TGCGCCAGCAGCTCAGGGACAGGGTACAACGAGCAGTACTTC.

The chain uses TRBV9 and TRBJ1-1, with 9 bases aligning to TRBD1. The germline CDR1 and CDR2 sequences are SGDLS and YYNGEE. The CDR3 runs to 16 residues. Trimming at V came to 1 base and at J to 4 bases, leaving 8 bases not matched to a gene. The CDR3 nucleotides read TGTGCCAGCAGCGTACCAGGACAGGGGATGGGCACTGAAGCTTTCTTT. It translates to CASSVPGQGMGTEAFF.

The chain recombines TRBV7-8 with TRBJ1-1; weak D call: TRBD1 (5 bases). The CDR3 has 15 amino acids. Germline lookup yields CDR1 SGHVS and CDR2 FQNEAQ. The ends were cut back, 0 bases at V and 1 base at J, with 9 bases in the middle. The CDR3 protein is CASSLANQGNTEAFF. The CDR3 DNA reads TGTGCCAGCAGCTTAGCGAACCAGGGGAACACTGAAGCTTTCTTT.

V is TRBV27 and J is TRBJ2-7; 9 bases map to TRBD1. Trimming cost V 3 bases and J 6 bases; bases outside gene matches: 15. Germline loops: CDR1 MNHEY, CDR2 SMNVEV (reference sequence). The CDR3 is 17 residues long. The DNA for the CDR3 is TGTGCCAGCAGTTTTCTAGGGTTTGGGACAGGGTCGTCCGAGCAGTACTTC. As protein: CASSFLGFGTGSSEQYF.

V is TRBV27 and J is TRBJ1-4, with a possible D match to TRBD1 (6 bases). Germline V gene lookup returns CDR1 MNHEY and CDR2 SMNVEV (reference sequence). The CDR3 loop spans 14 amino acids. V was clipped by 5 bases and J by 8 bases, with 15 bases between them. CDR3 region: CASSIQGGTEKLFF. The CDR3 DNA follows: TGTGCCAGCAGTATACAGGGTGGTACGGAAAAACTGTTTTTT.

V and J are TRBV7-9 and TRBJ2-7, with TRBD1 matching 8 bases. The ends lost 4 bases at V and 11 bases at J; junction bases unmatched: 4. The CDR3 consists of 11 residues. CDR1 and CDR2 (germline): SEHNR, FQNEAQ (reference sequence). Written as DNA, the CDR3 is TGTGCCAGCAGCTCACCGGACAGGGAGTACTTC. Amino acids: CASSSPDREYF. Looking up the rest from reference TRBV7-9 and TRBJ2-7 gives the full variable domain: DTGVSQNPRHKITKRGQNVTFRCDPISEHNRLYWYRQTLGQGPEFLTYFQNEAQLEKSRLLSDRFSAERPKGSFSTLEIQRTEQGDSAMYLCASSSPDREYFGPGTRLTVT.

The chain is built from TRBV2 and TRBJ2-3; D is unclear. Per germline, CDR1 SNHLY and CDR2 FYNNEI. With 4 bases removed from V and 6 bases from J, the gap between germline ends came to 17 bases. The CDR3 consists of 15 residues. CDR3 residues: CASSVEKPPKDTQYF. The CDR3 DNA reads as TGTGCCAGCAGTGTAGAAAAGCCTCCTAAGGATACGCAGTATTTT.

The J gene is TRBJ2-5, the V gene TRBV19; TRBD1 matches 8 bases. The germline gives CDR1 LNHDA, CDR2 SQIVND (reference sequence). The CDR3 spans 14 residues. The V gene end was trimmed by 4 bases and the J gene end by 7 bases; junction bases not matched to a gene: 8. The CDR3 sequence is CASSRGTGVRTQYF. CDR3 nucleotides: TGTGCCAGTAGTAGGGGGACAGGCGTCCGGACCCAGTACTTC. The variable domain in full, completed from reference TRBV19 and TRBJ2-5, reads DGGITQSPKYLFRKEGQNVTLSCEQNLNHDAMYWYRQDPGQGLRLIYYSQIVNDFQKGDIAEGYSVSREKKESFPLTVTSAQKNPTAFYLCASSRGTGVRTQYFGPGTRLLVL.

The chain's CDR3 is CASSLAWQGARGYTF. CDR3 bases: TGTGCCAGCAGCTTGGCCTGGCAGGGGGCTAGAGGCTACACCTTC. The V call is TRBV5-5, the J call TRBJ1-2; 8 nucleotides line up with TRBD1. V shed 0 bases, J shed 8 bases, and the junction held 9 bases outside the gene matches. This CDR3 spans 15 amino acids. The germline gives CDR1 SGHKS, CDR2 YYEKEE (reference sequence). Looking up the rest from reference TRBV5-5 and TRBJ1-2 gives the full variable domain: DAGVTQSPTHLIKTRGQQVTLRCSPISGHKSVSWYQQVLGQGPQFIFQYYEKEERGRGNFPDRFSARQFPNYSSELNVNALLLGDSALYLCASSLAWQGARGYTFGSGTRLTVV.

The J gene is TRBJ1-2, the V gene TRBV30, with 7 bases fitting TRBD1. The CDR3 extends over 12 amino acids. Germline loops: CDR1 GTSNPN, CDR2 SVGIG (reference sequence). J was trimmed by 10 bases and V by 0 bases; bases with no gene match: 5. CDR3 sequence reads: CAWSVEQGVYTF. DNA for the CDR3: TGTGCCTGGAGTGTTGAGCAGGGGGTCTACACCTTC.

The CDR3 reads CASSFSLRSNGYTF. The CDR3 bases are TGTGCCAGCAGCTTCTCCCTTCGGTCAAATGGCTACACCTTC. The chain carries TRBV5-6 and TRBJ1-2; D is uncertain. V was shortened by 2 bases and J by 6 bases, with 14 bases between the two germline ends. Germline V gene lookup returns CDR1 SGHDT and CDR2 YYEEEE. The CDR3 is made up of 14 amino acids.

The chain recombines TRBV4-2 with TRBJ2-3; D is possibly TRBD1 (6 bases). Trimming pared 0 bases from V and 2 bases from J, leaving 9 bases between. Germline CDR1 is LGHNA and CDR2 is YNFKEQ. The CDR3 consists of 15 residues. CDR3 loop: CASSQEDSPTDTQYF. The CDR3 DNA is TGTGCCAGCAGCCAAGAGGACAGCCCCACAGATACGCAGTATTTT.

The V call is TRBV9, the J call TRBJ1-2; 10 bases fit TRBD1. The CDR3 spans 13 residues. Looked up from germline, CDR1 is SGDLS and CDR2 is YYNGEE. With 3 bases clipped from V and 7 bases from J, the junction kept 3 bases outside the gene matches. In DNA form, the CDR3 reads TGTGCCAGCAGCGGAAGACAGGGGGCTGGCTACACCTTC. Translated: CASSGRQGAGYTF.

The chain carries TRBV29-1 and TRBJ2-3; maybe TRBD2 (6 bases). CDR1 SQVTM and CDR2 ANQGSEA come from the germline V gene. The CDR3 consists of 15 residues. V was shortened by 3 bases and J by 4 bases, with 17 bases between the two germline ends. The CDR3 is CSVEGGRGQADTQYF. CDR3 sequence (DNA): TGCAGCGTTGAGGGGGGAAGGGGTCAGGCAGATACGCAGTATTTT.

The chain employs TRBV4-3 and TRBJ1-1; TRBD1 might be the D (6 bases). Germline V gene sequence: CDR1 LGHNA, CDR2 YSLEER. V dropped 1 base and J dropped 3 bases, with 12 bases sitting between them. CDR3 length: 15 residues. The DNA of the CDR3 is TGCGCCAGCAGCCAAGGCATGGGGGCGGACACTGAAGCTTTCTTT. It codes for CASSQGMGADTEAFF.

J is TRBJ2-3 and V is TRBV14; the D gene is possibly TRBD2 (6 bases). Germline V gives CDR1 SGHDN, CDR2 FVKESK. V gave up 4 bases and J gave up 2 bases, with 25 bases separating them. This CDR3 spans 19 amino acids. DNA for the CDR3: TGTGCCAGCAGCCTCCGAAGCGCCTTTGGGGGGTCGATCACAGATACGCAGTATTTT. It translates to CASSLRSAFGGSITDTQYF.

The chain employs TRBV30 and TRBJ2-5; 7 nucleotides agree with TRBD1. V trimming: 5 bases; J trimming: 6 bases; junction bases outside the gene matches: 9. CDR1 is GTSNPN, CDR2 SVGIG, per germline (reference sequence). The CDR3 length is 13 residues. The CDR3 DNA sequence: TGTGCCTGGGGGGGACAGTCTCGGAAGACCCAGTACTTC. It encodes CAWGGQSRKTQYF.

This chain joins TRBV3-1 (or the pseudogene TRBV3-2) and TRBJ2-1; 12 bases are shared with TRBD2. The J segment lost 7 bases and the V segment lost 1 base, leaving 8 bases of the junction unmatched. Germline CDR1 LGHDT, CDR2 YNNKEL (reference sequence). The CDR3 runs to 17 residues. In nucleotides, the CDR3 is TGTGCCAGCAGCCAAGGCCTAGCGGGAGGGAAAGGGAATGAGCAGTTCTTC. As protein: CASSQGLAGGKGNEQFF.

The chain has TRBV6-1 and TRBJ2-2; maybe TRBD2 (5 bases). The V gene lost 2 bases and the J gene lost 8 bases, with 9 bases spanning the gap. The germline gives CDR1 MNHNS, CDR2 SASEGT. The length of the CDR3 is 13 residues. The CDR3 nucleotides read TGTGCCAGCAGTGAATCGACTACGGGGGAGCTGTTTTTT. This gives the protein CASSESTTGELFF.

The V and J genes are TRBV4-1 and TRBJ1-3; D not certain. Trimming removed 1 base at V and 4 bases at J, with 11 bases between. Germline CDR1 and CDR2: MGHRA and YSYEKL. CDR3 length: 15 residues. The CDR3 DNA sequence: TGCGCCAGCAGCCAAGCGAAGGGAGGAGGAAACACCATATATTTT. It is translated as CASSQAKGGGNTIYF.

Only a few counts were recorded for this clone. CDR3 sequence: CASSTRTGGRISGNTIYF. The CDR3 DNA reads as TGTGCCAGCAGCACCAGGACAGGAGGGAGGATTTCTGGAAACACCATATATTTT. The rearrangement links TRBV7-9 to TRBJ1-3, with TRBD1 identical over 7 bases. V lost 5 bases to trimming and J lost 1 base; unmatched junction nucleotides: 14. CDR3 length: 18 residues. Germline V gene data show CDR1 as SEHNR and CDR2 as FQNEAQ (reference sequence).